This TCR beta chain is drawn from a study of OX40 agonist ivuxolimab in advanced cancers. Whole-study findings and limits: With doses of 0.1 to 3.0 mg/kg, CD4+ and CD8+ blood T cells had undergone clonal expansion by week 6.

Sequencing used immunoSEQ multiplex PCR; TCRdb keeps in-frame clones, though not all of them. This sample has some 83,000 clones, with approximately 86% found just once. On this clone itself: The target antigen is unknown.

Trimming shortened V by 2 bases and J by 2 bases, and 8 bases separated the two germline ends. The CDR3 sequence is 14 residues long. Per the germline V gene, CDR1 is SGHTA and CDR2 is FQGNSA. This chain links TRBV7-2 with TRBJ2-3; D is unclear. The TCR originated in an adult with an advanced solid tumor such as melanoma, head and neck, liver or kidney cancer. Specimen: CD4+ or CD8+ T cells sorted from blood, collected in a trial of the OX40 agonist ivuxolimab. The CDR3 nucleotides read TGTGCCAGCAGCTTAAACTATCTCACAGATACGCAGTATTTT. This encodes CASSLNYLTDTQYF.